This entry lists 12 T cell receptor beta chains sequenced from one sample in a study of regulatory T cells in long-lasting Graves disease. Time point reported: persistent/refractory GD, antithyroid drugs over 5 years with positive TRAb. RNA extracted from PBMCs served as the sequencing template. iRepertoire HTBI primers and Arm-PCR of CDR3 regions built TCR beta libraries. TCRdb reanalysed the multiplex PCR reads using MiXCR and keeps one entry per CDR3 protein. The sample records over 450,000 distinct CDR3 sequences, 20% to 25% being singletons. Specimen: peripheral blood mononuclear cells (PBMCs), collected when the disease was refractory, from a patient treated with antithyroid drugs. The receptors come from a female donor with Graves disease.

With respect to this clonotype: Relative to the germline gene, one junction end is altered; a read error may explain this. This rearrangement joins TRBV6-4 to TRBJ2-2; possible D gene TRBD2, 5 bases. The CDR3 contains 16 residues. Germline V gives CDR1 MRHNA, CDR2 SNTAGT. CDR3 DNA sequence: TGTGCCGGCAGTTACCTGGGCGGGCTTAACACCGGGGAGCTGTTTTTT. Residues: CAGSYLGGLNTGELFF.

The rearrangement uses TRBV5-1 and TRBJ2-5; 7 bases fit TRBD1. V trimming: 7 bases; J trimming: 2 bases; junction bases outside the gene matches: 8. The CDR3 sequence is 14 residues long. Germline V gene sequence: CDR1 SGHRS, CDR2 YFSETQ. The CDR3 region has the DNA TGCGCCAGCCTTTGGACAGGCGAGCAAGAGACCCAGTACTTC. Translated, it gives CASLWTGEQETQYF.

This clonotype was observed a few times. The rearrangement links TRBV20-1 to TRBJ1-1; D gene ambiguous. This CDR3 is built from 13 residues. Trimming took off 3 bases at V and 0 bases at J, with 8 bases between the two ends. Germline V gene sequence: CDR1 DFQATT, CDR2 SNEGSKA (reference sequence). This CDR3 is CSASGGMNTEAFF. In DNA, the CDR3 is TGCAGTGCTAGCGGTGGGATGAACACTGAAGCTTTCTTT.

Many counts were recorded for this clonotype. DNA of the CDR3: TGTGCCAGCAGTTTACATGATCGCGTCCAAGAGACCCAGTACTTC. This encodes CASSLHDRVQETQYF. V gene TRBV28 combines with J gene TRBJ2-5; no reliable D call. The germline V gene encodes CDR1 MDHEN and CDR2 SYDVKM. Trimming cost V 2 bases and J 1 base, with 11 bases left between them. The CDR3 runs 15 residues. The full variable domain, with the rest looked up from reference TRBV28 and TRBJ2-5, is DVKVTQSSRYLVKRTGEKVFLECVQDMDHENMFWYRQDPGLGLRLIYFSYDVKMKEKGDIPEGYSVSREKKERFSLILESASTNQTSMYLCASSLHDRVQETQYFGPGTRLLVL.

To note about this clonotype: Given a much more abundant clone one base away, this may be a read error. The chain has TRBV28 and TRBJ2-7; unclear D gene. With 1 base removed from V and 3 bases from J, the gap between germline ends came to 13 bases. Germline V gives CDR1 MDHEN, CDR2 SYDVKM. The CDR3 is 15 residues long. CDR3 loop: CASSLSRPLYYEQYF. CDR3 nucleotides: TGTGCCAGCAGTTTATCCAGACCACTTTACTACGAGCAGTACTTC.

For the CDR3, the DNA is TGTGCCAGCTCATCGACAGTGGGGTTTGAAAAACTGTTTTTT. It is translated as CASSSTVGFEKLFF. This sequence joins TRBV18 and TRBJ1-4; D might be TRBD1 (5 bases). The CDR3 has 14 residues. Germline V gene sequence: CDR1 KGHSH, CDR2 LQKENI. Trimming pared 5 bases from V and 7 bases from J, leaving 14 bases between.

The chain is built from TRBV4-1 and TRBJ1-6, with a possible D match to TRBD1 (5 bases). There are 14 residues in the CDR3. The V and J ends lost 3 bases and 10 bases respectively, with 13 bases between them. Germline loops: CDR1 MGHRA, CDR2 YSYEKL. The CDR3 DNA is TGCGCCAGCAGCCAGGGGGTGACCACGTCACCCCTCCACTTT. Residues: CASSQGVTTSPLHF.

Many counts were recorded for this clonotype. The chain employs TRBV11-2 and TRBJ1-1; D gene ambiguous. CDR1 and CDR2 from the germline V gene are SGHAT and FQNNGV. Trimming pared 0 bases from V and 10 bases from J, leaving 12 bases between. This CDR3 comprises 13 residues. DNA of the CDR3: TGTGCCAGCAGCTTAGATTTAAGGTCGGCAGCTTTCTTT. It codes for CASSLDLRSAAFF.

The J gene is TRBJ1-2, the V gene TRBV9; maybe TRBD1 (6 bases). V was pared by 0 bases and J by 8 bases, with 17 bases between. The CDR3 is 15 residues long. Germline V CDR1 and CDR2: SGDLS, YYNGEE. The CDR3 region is CASSVARTFGGGYTF. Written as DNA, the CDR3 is TGTGCCAGCAGCGTAGCAAGGACGTTCGGGGGCGGCTACACCTTC.

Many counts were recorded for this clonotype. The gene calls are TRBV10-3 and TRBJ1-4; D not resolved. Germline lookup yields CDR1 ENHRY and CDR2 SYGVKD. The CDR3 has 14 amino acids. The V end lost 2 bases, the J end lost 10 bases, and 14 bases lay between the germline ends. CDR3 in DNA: TGTGCCATCAGTGAGAGCCAGGTCCGGGGAAAACTGTTTTTT. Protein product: CAISESQVRGKLFF.

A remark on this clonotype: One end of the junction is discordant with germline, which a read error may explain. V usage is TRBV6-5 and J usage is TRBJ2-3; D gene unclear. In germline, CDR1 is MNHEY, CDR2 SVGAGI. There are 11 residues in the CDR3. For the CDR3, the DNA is TGTGCCAGCAGTTTTGAGGCCCCCGGGCATTTT. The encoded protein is CASSFEAPGHF.

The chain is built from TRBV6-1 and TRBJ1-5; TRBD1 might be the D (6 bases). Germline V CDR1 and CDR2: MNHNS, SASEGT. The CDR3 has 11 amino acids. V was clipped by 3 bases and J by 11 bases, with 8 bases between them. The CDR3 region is CASSEDSSQHF. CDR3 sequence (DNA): TGTGCCAGCAGTGAGGACAGTTCCCAGCATTTT.